The sequence of this T cell receptor (beta chain) was determined in a study of graft-versus-host responses after intestinal transplantation. Background on the study: Recipients underwent multivisceral, liver-intestinal, or isolated intestinal transplants.

Looked up from germline, CDR1 is SGHTA and CDR2 is FQGNSA. The CDR3 loop spans 13 amino acids. The V end lost 3 bases, the J end lost 5 bases, and 11 bases lay between the germline ends. The assay was immunoSEQ multiplex PCR, and TCRdb's table has in-frame clones only and misses some. The sample includes tens of thousands of clones, about 92% of them seen just once. V gene TRBV7-2 combines with J gene TRBJ2-7; possibly TRBD1 for D (5 bases). This TCR derives from a human patient who received an intestinal transplant, so some T cells may come from the graft donor. The specimen comprised PBMCs, sampled 66 days after intestinal transplant. CDR3 in amino acids: CASSFGFRDEQYF. In DNA, the CDR3 is TGTGCCAGCAGCTTCGGGTTCAGGGACGAGCAGTACTTC. Combining the CDR3 with reference TRBV7-2 and TRBJ2-7 gives the whole variable domain GAGVSQSPSNKVTEKGKDVELRCDPISGHTALYWYRQSLGQGLEFLIYFQGNSAPDKSGLPSDRFSAERTGGSVSTLTIQRTQQEDSAVYLCASSFGFRDEQYFGPGTRLTVT.